One sample yielded the 31 T cell receptor beta chains listed below, sequenced in a study of blood T cell repertoires in COVID-19. The protocol was immunoSEQ multiplex PCR, while the TCRdb copy is restricted to in-frame clones and leaves out a portion. The sample has 60,000 to 70,000 clones, approximately 83% seen once. Sequenced material: peripheral blood. The source is an older woman with acute or convalescent COVID-19.

The CDR3 region has the DNA TGTGCCAGCAGTTCTAGGGGTAAAGCTTTCTTT. It yields the protein CASSSRGKAFF. This chain links TRBV12-3 or TRBV12-4 with TRBJ1-1, with TRBD1 as a possible D gene (5 bases). Trimming took off 4 bases at V and 9 bases at J, with 9 bases between the two ends. This CDR3 spans 11 amino acids.

The rearrangement uses TRBV2 and TRBJ1-2; 10 nucleotides line up with TRBD1. Trimming took 3 bases from V and 4 from J; bases not matched to a gene: 5. This CDR3 spans 15 amino acids. From germline, CDR1 is SNHLY and CDR2 FYNNEI. CDR3 bases: TGTGCCAGCAGTGATCTGACAGGGGGCGGCTATGGCTACACCTTC. It specifies CASSDLTGGGYGYTF.

The chain recombines TRBV11-2 with TRBJ2-7, with D perhaps TRBD1 (6 bases). Trimming pared 5 bases from V and 9 bases from J, leaving 20 bases between. There are 14 residues in the CDR3. The germline CDR1 and CDR2 sequences are SGHAT and FQNNGV. The DNA for the CDR3 is TGTGCCAGCAGCGCGGCAGGGGTCGCTTTAGGGCAGTACTTC. This encodes CASSAAGVALGQYF.

V gene TRBV5-4 combines with J gene TRBJ1-1; TRBD1 aligns across 7 bases. Germline V gives CDR1 SGHNT, CDR2 YYREEE (reference sequence). The CDR3 runs 16 residues. After removal of 4 bases from V and 3 bases from J, the junction contained 12 bases not matched to a gene. CDR3 sequence (DNA): TGTGCCAGCAGCCCCGATGGGCCCACAGGGGACACTGAAGCTTTCTTT. Translating gives CASSPDGPTGDTEAFF.

V usage is TRBV5-4 and J usage is TRBJ2-7; 7 positions match TRBD1. The CDR3 is made up of 14 amino acids. The trim removed 4 bases at V and 6 bases at J, leaving 10 bases unmatched. Germline V gene sequence: CDR1 SGHNT, CDR2 YYREEE (reference sequence). The CDR3, as DNA: TGTGCCAGCAGCCACTGGGACAGAGGTGGCGAGCAGTACTTC. It codes for CASSHWDRGGEQYF.

The CDR3 sequence is CASSFRTGRTDTQYF. In nucleotides, the CDR3 is TGTGCCAGCAGCTTCAGGACAGGGCGCACAGATACGCAGTATTTT. The gene calls are TRBV9 and TRBJ2-3; TRBD1 matches at 8 bases. The CDR3 length is 15 residues. Germline-derived CDR1 and CDR2 are SGDLS and YYNGEE. With 4 bases clipped from V and 1 base from J, the junction kept 5 bases outside the gene matches.

The V gene is TRBV5-1, the J gene TRBJ1-4, with 8 bases identical to TRBD1. Germline lookup yields CDR1 SGHRS and CDR2 YFSETQ. J gave up 7 bases and V 5 bases, and 4 bases lay outside the gene matches. The CDR3 consists of 13 residues. The CDR3 spells CASRGQGAEKLFF. CDR3 DNA sequence: TGCGCCAGCAGGGGGCAGGGGGCTGAAAAACTGTTTTTT. Full variable domain (outside the CDR3, taken from reference TRBV5-1 and TRBJ1-4): KAGVTQTPRYLIKTRGQQVTLSCSPISGHRSVSWYQQTPGQGLQFLFEYFSETQRNKGNFPGRFSGRQFSNSRSEMNVSTLELGDSALYLCASRGQGAEKLFFGSGTQLSVL.

This clone came up once. The genes are TRBV5-6 and TRBJ2-7; 9 bases agree with TRBD1. CDR1 and CDR2 from the germline V gene are SGHDT and YYEEEE. There are 14 residues in the CDR3. V dropped 4 bases and J dropped 4; count of bases not matched to a gene: 6. The CDR3 DNA sequence: TGTGCCAGCAGCACTCCGGGACAGGGTTACGAGCAGTACTTC. This translates into CASSTPGQGYEQYF.

The chain has TRBV7-7 and TRBJ2-5, with TRBD2 matching over 10 bases. V shed 5 bases and J 5 bases; nucleotides not matched to a gene: 8. The CDR3 loop spans 15 amino acids. The germline V gene encodes CDR1 SSHAT and CDR2 FNYEAQ (reference sequence). CDR3: CASSPRRGLAETQYF. The CDR3 DNA sequence: TGTGCCAGCAGCCCGAGGAGGGGACTAGCGGAGACCCAGTACTTC.

The rearrangement joins TRBV27 to TRBJ1-1; unclear D gene. Germline V gives CDR1 MNHEY, CDR2 SMNVEV (reference sequence). Trimming removed 3 bases at V and 6 bases at J, with 14 bases between. The CDR3 runs to 14 residues. CDR3 sequence: CASSLGPSLAEAFF. CDR3 DNA sequence: TGTGCCAGCAGTTTGGGCCCTTCTTTGGCTGAAGCTTTCTTT.

The CDR3 is CASSHLTRTTNTGELFF. The CDR3 coding sequence is TGTGCCAGCAGCCACCTGACTAGGACAACGAACACCGGGGAGCTGTTTTTT. The V and J genes are TRBV3-1 (or the pseudogene TRBV3-2) and TRBJ2-2; possibly TRBD2 for D (6 bases). The V gene lost 3 bases and the J gene lost 0 bases, with 14 bases spanning the gap. The CDR3 is made up of 17 amino acids. Germline CDR1 reads LGHDT; CDR2 reads YNNKEL (reference sequence).

V gene TRBV4-1 combines with J gene TRBJ2-2; 10 bases map to TRBD2. V dropped 1 base and J dropped 1; count of bases not matched to a gene: 0. Germline CDR1 and CDR2: MGHRA and YSYEKL. CDR3 length equals 16 residues. The DNA for the CDR3 is TGCGCCAGCAGCCAAGTAGCGGGGGGGAACACCGGGGAGCTGTTTTTT. Translating gives CASSQVAGGNTGELFF.

The chain has TRBV7-9 and TRBJ2-1; 7 bases line up with TRBD1. This CDR3 is 15 amino acids long. In germline, CDR1 is SEHNR, CDR2 FQNEAQ (reference sequence). V lost 1 base, J lost 4 bases, and 4 bases stayed unmatched. The CDR3 here is CASSLGQGNYNEQFF. CDR3 nucleotides: TGTGCCAGCAGCTTAGGACAGGGCAATTACAATGAGCAGTTCTTC. Drawing the rest from reference TRBV7-9 and TRBJ2-1, the complete variable domain is DTGVSQNPRHKITKRGQNVTFRCDPISEHNRLYWYRQTLGQGPEFLTYFQNEAQLEKSRLLSDRFSAERPKGSFSTLEIQRTEQGDSAMYLCASSLGQGNYNEQFFGPGTRLTVL.

The chain is built from TRBV6-5 and TRBJ1-1; 9 bases map to TRBD1. Germline V gene data show CDR1 as MNHEY and CDR2 as SVGAGI. V lost 7 bases, J lost 10 bases, and 16 bases stayed unmatched. This CDR3 comprises 15 residues. As DNA, the CDR3 is TGTGCCAGCAAAGGGACAGGGCCTGCCACTTCCTCAGCTTTCTTT. Encoded protein: CASKGTGPATSSAFF.

The rearrangement joins TRBV11-2 to TRBJ2-2, with 8 bases matching TRBD2. The CDR3 covers 18 residues. From germline, CDR1 is SGHAT and CDR2 FQNNGV. After removal of 5 bases from V and 3 bases from J, the junction contained 14 bases not matched to a gene. The CDR3 nucleotides read TGTGCCAGCAGCCCTAAGGCGGGGGAAGCGGGGGACACCGGGGAGCTGTTTTTT. This sequence encodes CASSPKAGEAGDTGELFF.

The chain is built from TRBV4-1 and TRBJ2-3; D not certain. V lost 1 base and J 1 base, leaving 12 bases between the germline ends. CDR3 length: 16 residues. Germline V gives CDR1 MGHRA, CDR2 YSYEKL. CDR3 region: CASSQGSIAGTDTQYF. In DNA form, the CDR3 reads TGCGCCAGCAGCCAAGGGTCCATAGCAGGCACAGATACGCAGTATTTT.

J is TRBJ2-2 and V is TRBV2; 7 nucleotides line up with TRBD2. V dropped 4 bases and J dropped 6; count of bases not matched to a gene: 5. There are 14 residues in the CDR3. Germline-derived CDR1 and CDR2 are SNHLY and FYNNEI. The DNA for the CDR3 is TGTGCCAGCAGTGGGGGAGGGCTTGCCGGGGAGCTGTTTTTT. Its protein is CASSGGGLAGELFF. Full variable domain (remainder filled in from reference TRBV2 and TRBJ2-2): EPEVTQTPSHQVTQMGQEVILRCVPISNHLYFYWYRQILGQKVEFLVSFYNNEISEKSEIFDDQFSVERPDGSNFTLKIRSTKLEDSAMYFCASSGGGLAGELFFGEGSRLTVL.

This sequence joins TRBV10-1 and TRBJ2-7; D may be TRBD1 (5 bases). The CDR3 consists of 11 residues. Trimming took off 6 bases at V and 7 bases at J, with 10 bases between the two ends. Germline CDR1 and CDR2: WNHNN and SYGVQD (reference sequence). DNA for the CDR3: TGCGCCAGCAGGTATACAGGAGAGCAGTACTTC. It yields the protein CASRYTGEQYF.

The rearrangement links TRBV5-1 to TRBJ2-5; 11 bases agree with TRBD2. Trimming removed 4 bases from V and 2 bases from J; junction bases left unmatched: 7. Germline CDR1 reads SGHRS; CDR2 reads YFSETQ. The CDR3 length is 16 residues. The CDR3 region has the DNA TGCGCCAGCAGCCTTCGACTAGCGGGGTTACAAGAGACCCAGTACTTC. This translates into CASSLRLAGLQETQYF.

This clone showed up just once. The CDR3 spells CASSPRDRTEAFF. CDR3 coding DNA: TGTGCCAGCAGCCCCCGGGACAGAACTGAAGCTTTCTTT. J is TRBJ1-1 and V is TRBV3-1 (or the pseudogene TRBV3-2), with 7 nucleotides matching TRBD1. CDR1 and CDR2 from the germline V gene are LGHDT and YNNKEL (reference sequence). The CDR3 is made up of 13 amino acids. Trimming took 4 bases from V and 5 from J; bases not matched to a gene: 4.

This chain links TRBV18 with TRBJ1-5; 9 bases fit TRBD1. CDR1 and CDR2 from the germline V gene are KGHSH and LQKENI. The ends lost 4 bases at V and 7 bases at J; junction bases unmatched: 2. CDR3 length: 13 residues. The CDR3 spells CASSLDRGQPQHF. The CDR3, as DNA: TGTGCCAGCTCACTCGACAGGGGGCAGCCCCAGCATTTT.

This chain connects TRBV2 to TRBJ1-2; 9 nucleotides line up with TRBD1. The germline CDR1 and CDR2 sequences are SNHLY and FYNNEI. The junction had 5 bases not matched to a gene; V was cut back by 6 bases and J by 0 bases. The CDR3 extends over 15 amino acids. Written as DNA, the CDR3 is TGTGCCAGCAGGGGGACAGGGCCCACTAACTATGGCTACACCTTC. Translated, it gives CASRGTGPTNYGYTF.

A few counts support this clone. The chain couples TRBV7-2 to TRBJ2-7; unclear D gene. Germline V lookup: CDR1 SGHTA, CDR2 FQGNSA. The CDR3 covers 12 residues. V lost 5 bases and J lost 1, with 6 bases in between. For the CDR3, the DNA is TGTGCCAGCAGCCAGTTATCCTACGAGCAGTACTTC. As protein: CASSQLSYEQYF.

V is TRBV2 and J is TRBJ1-4; 7 bases line up with TRBD1. V lost 5 bases and J lost 0; bases outside the gene matches: 6. This CDR3 spans 16 amino acids. The germline V gene encodes CDR1 SNHLY and CDR2 FYNNEI. DNA for the CDR3: TGTGCCAGCAGTTGGGACAGAGTTGCAACTAATGAAAAACTGTTTTTT. It translates to CASSWDRVATNEKLFF.

This clone was seen more than once but under ten times. The chain employs TRBV5-1 and TRBJ2-2, with 9 bases identical to TRBD1. The CDR3 length is 17 residues. CDR1 SGHRS and CDR2 YFSETQ come from the germline V gene. Trimming took 2 bases from V and 3 from J; bases not matched to a gene: 8. CDR3 sequence (DNA): TGCGCCAGCAGCTTTGCTCCCGGGACAGGGCACACCGGGGAGCTGTTTTTT. It is translated as CASSFAPGTGHTGELFF.

This rearrangement joins TRBV30 to TRBJ1-3, with D possibly matching TRBD1 (6 bases). The germline V gene has CDR1 GTSNPN and CDR2 SVGIG (reference sequence). The CDR3 is 14 residues long. Trimming stripped 0 bases from V and 2 bases from J, with 8 bases between. The CDR3 sequence: CAWSVGGTGNTIYF. In nucleotides, the CDR3 is TGTGCCTGGAGTGTAGGGGGTACTGGAAACACCATATATTTT.

The chain has TRBV7-3 and TRBJ2-2, with TRBD2 matching 9 bases. The CDR3 has 18 amino acids. Germline CDR1 SGHTA, CDR2 FQGTGA. J was trimmed by 4 bases and V by 1 base; bases with no gene match: 10. The CDR3 DNA follows: TGTGCCAGCAGCTTAAATCCCGGGACTAGCTCGGTCACCGGGGAGCTGTTTTTT. Translated: CASSLNPGTSSVTGELFF. Complete variable domain (other parts from reference TRBV7-3 and TRBJ2-2): GAGVSQTPSNKVTEKGKYVELRCDPISGHTALYWYRQSLGQGPEFLIYFQGTGAADDSGLPNDRFFAVRPEGSVSTLKIQRTERGDSAVYLCASSLNPGTSSVTGELFFGEGSRLTVL.

The rearrangement uses TRBV6-4 and TRBJ2-7, with TRBD2 matching over 12 bases. This CDR3 spans 18 amino acids. Germline CDR1 is MRHNA and CDR2 is SNTAGT. J was trimmed by 0 bases and V by 2 bases; bases with no gene match: 8. CDR3 DNA sequence: TGTGCCAGCAGTGACGATGCACTAGCGGGGGGACTCTCCTACGAGCAGTACTTC. This encodes CASSDDALAGGLSYEQYF.

The chain has TRBV5-5 and TRBJ1-1; D perhaps matches TRBD1 (5 bases). Germline values: CDR1 SGHKS, CDR2 YYEKEE (reference sequence). This CDR3 is 15 amino acids long. V lost 3 bases and J lost 3, with 15 bases in between. The CDR3 DNA reads TGTGCCAGCAGCTCAAGCGCAGGGCCCTACACTGAAGCTTTCTTT. Translated, it gives CASSSSAGPYTEAFF.

A single count supports this clone. In nucleotides, the CDR3 is TGTGCCAGCAGCCTTCGACAGGGGTGGGGGGAGACCCAGTACTTC. Protein: CASSLRQGWGETQYF. This chain uses TRBV5-4 with TRBJ2-5, with 8 bases aligning to TRBD1. CDR1 is SGHNT and CDR2 is YYREEE in the germline V gene (reference sequence). V shed 4 bases and J 5 bases; nucleotides not matched to a gene: 10. The CDR3 runs 15 residues.

This clone appeared a single time. The chain couples TRBV2 to TRBJ2-1; maybe TRBD2 (6 bases). The V end lost 4 bases, the J end lost 3 bases, and 13 bases lay between the germline ends. In germline, CDR1 is SNHLY, CDR2 FYNNEI. CDR3 length: 15 residues. The CDR3 DNA follows: TGTGCCAGCAGTGTTGACGGGGGAGGCTACAATGAGCAGTTCTTC. Translating it yields CASSVDGGGYNEQFF.